The present T cell receptor beta chain was sequenced within a study of blood T cell repertoires in COVID-19. The V end lost 8 bases, the J end lost 0 bases, and 16 bases lay between the germline ends. The CDR3 loop spans 15 amino acids. Germline V lookup: CDR1 MNHEY, CDR2 SVGAGI. Original handling: Reference gene primer amplification in the assay estimated nucleated cell counts. Data came from immunoSEQ multiplex PCR; TCRdb stores just in-frame clones and leaves some out. That table supplies the V and J calls and clone size; D and trimming were determined from the DNA. This table has approximately 130,000 clones, around 82% appearing once.

The sample taken for sequencing was peripheral blood. The chain has TRBV6-5 and TRBJ1-2, with D possibly matching TRBD1 (5 bases). The clonotype comes from a human donor in a cohort sampled during active COVID-19. The CDR3 region has the DNA TGTGCCAGCTGCCCGGGACTGCAAGCTAACTATGGCTACACCTTC. Its protein product is CASCPGLQANYGYTF.